This T cell receptor (beta chain) was found in a study of blood T cells in healthy people across ages. Study-wide context: Template switching caught about one barcoded beta molecule for each two T cells.

This clonotype was detected ten times or more. Mismatch with germline at one junction end may stem from a read error. A second PCR of 7 to 11 cycles used a sample-barcoded 5' primer and a J-beta primer mix. TCRdb re-analysed the 5' RACE reads in MiXCR, keeping a single row per CDR3 protein. The sample gives 1.5 million to 1.8 million distinct CDR3 sequences, approximately 39% of which show up once; 4% is in the top ten. Researchers isolated at least 7 million PBMCs per sample. The total RNA that was extracted per sample amounted to at least 5 micrograms. The CDR3 has 11 residues. From germline, CDR1 is SGHTA and CDR2 FQGNSA.

The sequenced sample consisted of blood. This TCR came from a woman aged 18-29 years in good health. The V and J genes are TRBV7-2 and TRBJ2-3; D tentatively reads TRBD1 or TRBD2 (5 bases each). The DNA of the CDR3 is TGTGCCAGCAGTTTAGCCGGGACCCAGTATTTT. It encodes CASSLAGTQYF.